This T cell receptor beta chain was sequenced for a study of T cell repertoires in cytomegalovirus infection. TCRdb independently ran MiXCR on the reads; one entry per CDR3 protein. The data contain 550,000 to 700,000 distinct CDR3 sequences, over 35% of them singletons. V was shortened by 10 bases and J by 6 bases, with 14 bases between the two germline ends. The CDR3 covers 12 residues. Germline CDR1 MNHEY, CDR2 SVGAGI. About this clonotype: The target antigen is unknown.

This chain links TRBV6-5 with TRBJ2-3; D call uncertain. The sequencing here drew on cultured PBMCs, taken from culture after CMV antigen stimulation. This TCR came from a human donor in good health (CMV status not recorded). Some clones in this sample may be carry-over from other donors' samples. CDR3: CATTIGLDTQYF. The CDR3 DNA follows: TGTGCCACCACCATCGGATTGGATACGCAGTATTTT.